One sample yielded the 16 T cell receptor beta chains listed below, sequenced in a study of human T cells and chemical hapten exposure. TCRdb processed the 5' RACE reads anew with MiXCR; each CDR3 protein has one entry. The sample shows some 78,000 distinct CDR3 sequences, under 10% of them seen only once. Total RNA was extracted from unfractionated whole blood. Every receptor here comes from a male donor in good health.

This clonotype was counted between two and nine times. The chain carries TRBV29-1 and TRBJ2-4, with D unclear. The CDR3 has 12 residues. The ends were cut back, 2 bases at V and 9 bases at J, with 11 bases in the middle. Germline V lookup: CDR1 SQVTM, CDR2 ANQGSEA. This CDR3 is CSVEIPGSIQYF. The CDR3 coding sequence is TGCAGCGTTGAAATACCAGGAAGCATTCAGTACTTC.

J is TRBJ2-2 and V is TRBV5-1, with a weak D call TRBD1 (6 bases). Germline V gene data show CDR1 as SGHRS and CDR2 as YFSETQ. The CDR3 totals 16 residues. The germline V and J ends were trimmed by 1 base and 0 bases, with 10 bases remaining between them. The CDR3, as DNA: TGCGCCAGCAGCTTGAGAACAGGGTCGAACACCGGGGAGCTGTTTTTT. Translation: CASSLRTGSNTGELFF.

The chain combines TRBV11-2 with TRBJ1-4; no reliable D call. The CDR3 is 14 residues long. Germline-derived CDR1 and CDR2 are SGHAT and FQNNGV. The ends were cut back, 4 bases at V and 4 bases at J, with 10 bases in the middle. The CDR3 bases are TGTGCCAGCAGCTCATTGAAGGATAATGAAAAACTGTTTTTT. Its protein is CASSSLKDNEKLFF. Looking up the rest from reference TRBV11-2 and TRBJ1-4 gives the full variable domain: EAGVAQSPRYKIIEKRQSVAFWCNPISGHATLYWYQQILGQGPKLLIQFQNNGVVDDSQLPKDRFSAERLKGVDSTLKIQPAKLEDSAVYLCASSSLKDNEKLFFGSGTQLSVL.

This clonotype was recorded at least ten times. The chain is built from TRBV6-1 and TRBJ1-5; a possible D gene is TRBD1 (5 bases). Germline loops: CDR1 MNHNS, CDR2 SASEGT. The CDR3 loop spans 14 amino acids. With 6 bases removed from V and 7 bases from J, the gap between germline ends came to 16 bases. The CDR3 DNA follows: TGTGCCAGCAGCGCGGGACCGGAGGGGCAGCCCCAGCATTTT. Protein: CASSAGPEGQPQHF.

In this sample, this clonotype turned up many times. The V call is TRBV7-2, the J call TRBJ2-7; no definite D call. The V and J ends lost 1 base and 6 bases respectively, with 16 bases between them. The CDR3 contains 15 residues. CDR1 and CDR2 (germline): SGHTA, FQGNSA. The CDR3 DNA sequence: TGTGCCAGCAGCTTAGTTTCAACCTTAAGTCCCGAGCAGTACTTC. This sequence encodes CASSLVSTLSPEQYF.

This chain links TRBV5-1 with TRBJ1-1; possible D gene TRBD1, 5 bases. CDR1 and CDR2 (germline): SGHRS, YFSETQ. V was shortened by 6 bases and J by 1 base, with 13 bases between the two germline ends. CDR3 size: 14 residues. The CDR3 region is CASKGQAQNTEAFF. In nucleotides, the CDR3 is TGCGCCAGCAAGGGGCAGGCACAGAACACTGAAGCTTTCTTT. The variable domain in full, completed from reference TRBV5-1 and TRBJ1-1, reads KAGVTQTPRYLIKTRGQQVTLSCSPISGHRSVSWYQQTPGQGLQFLFEYFSETQRNKGNFPGRFSGRQFSNSRSEMNVSTLELGDSALYLCASKGQAQNTEAFFGQGTRLTVV.

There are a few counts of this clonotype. CDR3 nucleotide sequence: TGTGCCAGCAGTTTATGGGGGGGCAATGAGCAGTTCTTC. This gives the protein CASSLWGGNEQFF. The chain is built from TRBV27 and TRBJ2-1; 7 bases are a match to TRBD2. Germline CDR1 and CDR2: MNHEY and SMNVEV (reference sequence). V was pared by 1 base and J by 6 bases, with 0 bases of the junction left unmatched. The length of the CDR3 is 13 residues.

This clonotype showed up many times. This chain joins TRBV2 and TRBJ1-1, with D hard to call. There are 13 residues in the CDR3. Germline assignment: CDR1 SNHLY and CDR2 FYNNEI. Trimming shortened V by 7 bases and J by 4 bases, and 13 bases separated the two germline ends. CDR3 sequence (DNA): TGTGCCAGCAACCAGAGGACGGCCACTGAAGCTTTCTTT. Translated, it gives CASNQRTATEAFF.

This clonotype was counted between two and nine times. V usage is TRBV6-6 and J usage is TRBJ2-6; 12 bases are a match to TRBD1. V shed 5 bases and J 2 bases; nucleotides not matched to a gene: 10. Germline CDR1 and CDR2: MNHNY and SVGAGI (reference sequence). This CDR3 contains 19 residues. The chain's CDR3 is CASSLGQGAPYAGANVLTF. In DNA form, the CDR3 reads TGTGCCAGCAGTCTGGGACAGGGGGCTCCATACGCTGGGGCCAACGTCCTGACTTTC.

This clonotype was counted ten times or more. CDR3 loop: CAIRIHSGDYSYEQYF. The DNA for the CDR3 is TGTGCCATCAGGATTCATAGCGGGGACTACTCCTACGAGCAGTACTTC. J is TRBJ2-7 and V is TRBV10-3; TRBD2 agrees at 8 bases. V trimming: 6 bases; J trimming: 0 bases; junction bases outside the gene matches: 10. Germline V gene sequence: CDR1 ENHRY, CDR2 SYGVKD. The CDR3 consists of 16 residues.

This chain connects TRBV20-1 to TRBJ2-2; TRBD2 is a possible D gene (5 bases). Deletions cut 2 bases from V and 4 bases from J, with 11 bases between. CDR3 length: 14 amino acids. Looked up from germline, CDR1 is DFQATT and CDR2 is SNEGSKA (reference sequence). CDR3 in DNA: TGCAGTGCTAGAAGGACTGACTTCACCGGGGAGCTGTTTTTT. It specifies CSARRTDFTGELFF.

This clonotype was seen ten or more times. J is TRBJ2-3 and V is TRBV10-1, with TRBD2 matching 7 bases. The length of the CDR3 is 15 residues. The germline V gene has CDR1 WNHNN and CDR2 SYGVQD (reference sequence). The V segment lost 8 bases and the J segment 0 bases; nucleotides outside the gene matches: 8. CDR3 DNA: TGCGCCAGCTCCATGGGCGGGAGCAGCACAGATACGCAGTATTTT. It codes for CASSMGGSSTDTQYF.

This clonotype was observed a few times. In DNA form, the CDR3 reads TGCGCCAGCAGCTTGTGGGGACAGGGAAAACTATACGAGCAGTACTTC. Its translation is CASSLWGQGKLYEQYF. The chain links TRBV5-1 to TRBJ2-7; 9 bases are a match to TRBD1. V trimming: 1 base; J trimming: 4 bases; junction bases outside the gene matches: 9. The CDR3 covers 16 residues. From germline, CDR1 is SGHRS and CDR2 YFSETQ.

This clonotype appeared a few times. The CDR3 loop is CSASPIPGTSGRAMDEQFF. CDR3 nucleotides: TGCAGTGCTAGCCCGATCCCCGGGACTAGCGGGAGGGCCATGGATGAGCAGTTCTTC. The chain links TRBV20-1 to TRBJ2-1; the match to TRBD2 covers 16 bases. The CDR3 consists of 19 residues. CDR1 and CDR2 (germline): DFQATT, SNEGSKA (reference sequence). The ends lost 3 bases at V and 8 bases at J; junction bases unmatched: 16.

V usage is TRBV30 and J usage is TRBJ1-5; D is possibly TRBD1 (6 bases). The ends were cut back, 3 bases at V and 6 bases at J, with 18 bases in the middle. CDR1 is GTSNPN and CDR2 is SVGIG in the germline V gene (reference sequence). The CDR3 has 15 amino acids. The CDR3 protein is CAWRSRDKRFQPQHF. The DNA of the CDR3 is TGTGCCTGGAGGAGCCGGGACAAGCGATTTCAGCCCCAGCATTTT.

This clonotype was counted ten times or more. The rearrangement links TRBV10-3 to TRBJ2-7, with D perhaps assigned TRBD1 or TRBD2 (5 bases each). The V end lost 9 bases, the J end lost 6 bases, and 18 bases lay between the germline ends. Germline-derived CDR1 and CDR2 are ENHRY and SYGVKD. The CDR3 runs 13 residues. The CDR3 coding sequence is TGTGCCATTAGATCTCGGGACCACTTCGAGCAGTACTTC. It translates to CAIRSRDHFEQYF.